This passage covers 20 T cell receptor beta chains from one sample sequenced in a study of cytomegalovirus exposure and HLA in healthy donors. Primers: 60 Vbeta forward and 13 Jbeta reverse. Libraries were prepared by immunoSEQ multiplex PCR; TCRdb keeps only in-frame clonotypes and omits some of them. This sample's clone table lists about 170,000 clones. Sequencing was performed on PBMCs. These receptors all come from a woman aged 18 to 35 in good health and CMV-seropositive.

The V gene is TRBV27, the J gene TRBJ2-1; weak D call: TRBD2 (5 bases). The ends were cut back, 6 bases at V and 1 base at J, with 13 bases in the middle. Germline loops: CDR1 MNHEY, CDR2 SMNVEV (reference sequence). CDR3 length: 15 residues. The CDR3, as DNA: TGTGCCAGCAGGGGGAGAACAGAGTCCTACAATGAGCAGTTCTTC. Translated, it gives CASRGRTESYNEQFF.

The gene calls are TRBV7-6 and TRBJ2-7, with D perhaps matching TRBD1 (8 bases). Germline lookup yields CDR1 SGHVS and CDR2 FNYEAQ. This CDR3 has 15 amino acids. Trimming took 1 base from V and 6 from J, leaving 16 bases between them. The CDR3 spells CASSLEGGDRLEQYF. CDR3 nucleotide sequence: TGTGCCAGCAGCTTAGAGGGGGGGGACAGGCTCGAGCAGTACTTC.

This sequence joins TRBV4-3 and TRBJ1-2; unclear D gene. Germline loops: CDR1 LGHNA, CDR2 YSLEER. Trimming cost V 6 bases and J 7 bases, with 9 bases left between them. There are 11 residues in the CDR3. Here the CDR3 reads CASSGSGGYTF. CDR3 nucleotides: TGCGCCAGCAGTGGGTCGGGTGGCTACACCTTC.

The chain carries TRBV7-9 and TRBJ2-7; D is perhaps TRBD2 (6 bases). This CDR3 is built from 12 residues. Trimming removed 5 bases at V and 4 bases at J, with 9 bases between. Germline-derived CDR1 and CDR2 are SEHNR and FQNEAQ (reference sequence). The CDR3 region is CASSAGTYEQYF. The CDR3 DNA is TGTGCCAGCAGCGCCGGGACTTACGAGCAGTACTTC.

The chain employs TRBV30 and TRBJ1-5, with a tentative D call TRBD1 (5 bases). The V gene's germline CDR1 is GTSNPN and CDR2 SVGIG (reference sequence). V lost 5 bases and J lost 2, with 13 bases in between. The CDR3 sequence is 14 residues long. CDR3 bases: TGTGCCTGGGGAGGAGGGGTCGGCAATCAGCCCCAGCATTTT. Encoded protein: CAWGGGVGNQPQHF.

This chain connects TRBV6-5 to TRBJ2-4; TRBD2 aligns across 7 bases. V shed 4 bases and J 9 bases; nucleotides not matched to a gene: 6. The CDR3 has 13 residues. CDR1 is MNHEY and CDR2 is SVGAGI in the germline V gene. The CDR3 DNA is TGTGCCAGCAGTTTTTCTAGCGGCGGCATTCAGTACTTC. Protein sequence: CASSFSSGGIQYF.

This chain joins TRBV6-1 and TRBJ1-1; D possibly corresponds to TRBD1 (5 bases). Trimming took 3 bases from V and 1 from J, leaving 12 bases between them. CDR1 is MNHNS, CDR2 SASEGT, per germline. The CDR3 spans 15 residues. CDR3 amino acids: CASSDLSGENTEAFF. The CDR3 nucleotides are TGTGCCAGCAGTGATTTATCGGGGGAGAACACTGAAGCTTTCTTT.

The genes are TRBV30 and TRBJ2-3, with D hard to call. The CDR3 totals 12 residues. Trimming took 2 bases from V and 1 from J, leaving 4 bases between them. Germline lookup yields CDR1 GTSNPN and CDR2 SVGIG (reference sequence). For the CDR3, the DNA is TGTGCCTGGAGTCCGGGCACAGATACGCAGTATTTT. Protein product: CAWSPGTDTQYF.

The rearrangement joins TRBV4-1 to TRBJ2-6, with D perhaps matching TRBD1 (6 bases). The germline V gene has CDR1 MGHRA and CDR2 YSYEKL. V was trimmed by 3 bases and J by 2 bases, leaving 11 bases between them. CDR3 size: 16 residues. CDR3 in amino acids: CASSQQQGAGANVLTF. The CDR3 DNA reads as TGCGCCAGCAGCCAGCAACAGGGCGCTGGGGCCAACGTCCTGACTTTC.

This rearrangement joins TRBV5-6 to TRBJ1-1, with 9 bases matching TRBD1. Germline trimming cut 4 bases from V and 6 bases from J; bases unmatched to any gene: 7. Germline-derived CDR1 and CDR2 are SGHDT and YYEEEE. The CDR3 is 14 residues long. In nucleotides, the CDR3 is TGTGCCAGCAGCAACAGGGACAGGGTCCCTGAAGCTTTCTTT. Translated, it gives CASSNRDRVPEAFF.

The chain is built from TRBV12-5 and TRBJ2-1; D call uncertain. The CDR3 runs 14 residues. With 2 bases removed from V and 0 bases from J, the gap between germline ends came to 5 bases. Germline-derived CDR1 and CDR2 are LGHNT and FRNRAP. Here the CDR3 DNA reads TGTGCTAGTGGTTTGTGGGCCTCCTACAATGAGCAGTTCTTC. Translated, it gives CASGLWASYNEQFF.

This sequence joins TRBV9 and TRBJ2-1; 10 positions match TRBD1. With V trimmed by 4 bases and J by 2 bases, 6 bases remained unmatched. Germline V CDR1 and CDR2: SGDLS, YYNGEE. This CDR3 comprises 16 residues. CDR3 in amino acids: CASSPRDRGPYNEQFF. CDR3 in DNA: TGTGCCAGCAGCCCCCGGGACAGGGGTCCCTACAATGAGCAGTTCTTC.

For the CDR3, the DNA is TGCGCCAGCAGCCGCATAGGGGGCCTAGTTTCACCCCTCCACTTT. Its protein product is CASSRIGGLVSPLHF. The rearrangement joins TRBV4-1 to TRBJ1-6, with TRBD1 matching 7 bases. J lost 9 bases, V lost 4 bases, and 9 bases had no gene match. The CDR3 runs 15 residues. Germline V gives CDR1 MGHRA, CDR2 YSYEKL.

This chain links TRBV15 with TRBJ2-3; 10 bases are a match to TRBD2. V shed 6 bases, J shed 5 bases, and the junction held 8 bases outside the gene matches. Germline CDR1 LNHNV, CDR2 YYDKDF (reference sequence). CDR3 length: 15 residues. CDR3 nucleotides: TGTGCCACCAGTGTCCTAGCGGGAGTAAGAGATACGCAGTATTTT. Its protein is CATSVLAGVRDTQYF.

The rearrangement links TRBV9 to TRBJ2-1; a possible D gene is TRBD1 (5 bases). V dropped 3 bases and J dropped 8 bases, with 12 bases sitting between them. Germline CDR1 and CDR2: SGDLS and YYNGEE. The CDR3 is 13 residues long. The CDR3 reads CASSAQGGDEQFF. The CDR3 DNA sequence: TGTGCCAGCAGCGCCCAGGGTGGCGATGAGCAGTTCTTC.

The gene calls are TRBV19 and TRBJ1-5, with TRBD1 identical over 9 bases. J was trimmed by 2 bases and V by 6 bases; bases with no gene match: 14. The germline CDR1 and CDR2 sequences are LNHDA and SQIVND (reference sequence). This CDR3 has 18 amino acids. The CDR3 region is CASSKFPGQGRGNQPQHF. The DNA for the CDR3 is TGTGCCAGTAGCAAATTCCCGGGACAGGGACGCGGCAATCAGCCCCAGCATTTT.

V and J are TRBV9 and TRBJ2-1, with unresolved D. Germline V gene sequence: CDR1 SGDLS, CDR2 YYNGEE. There are 14 residues in the CDR3. V dropped 1 base and J dropped 7 bases, with 12 bases sitting between them. This CDR3 reads CASSVYSASNEQFF. As DNA, the CDR3 is TGTGCCAGCAGCGTATATTCCGCTAGTAATGAGCAGTTCTTC.

The rearrangement uses TRBV10-3 and TRBJ2-3, with a tentative D call TRBD2 (6 bases). The CDR3 length is 15 residues. V was trimmed by 7 bases and J by 0 bases, leaving 14 bases between them. Germline loops: CDR1 ENHRY, CDR2 SYGVKD. DNA for the CDR3: TGTGCCATCATGCGGCGGGAAAGTAGCACAGATACGCAGTATTTT. This codes for CAIMRRESSTDTQYF.

This sequence joins TRBV15 and TRBJ2-5; D is possibly TRBD2 (7 bases). The DNA matches TRBJ2-7 better at its end, which makes the J call doubtful. The length of the CDR3 is 16 residues. Looked up from germline, CDR1 is LNHNV and CDR2 is YYDKDF (reference sequence). The CDR3 region is CATSRPRRGHSYEQYF. The CDR3 region has the DNA TGTGCCACCAGTCGGCCCCGGCGGGGGCATTCCTACGAGCAGTACTTC.

The chain links TRBV7-9 to TRBJ2-7, with TRBD1 matching 8 bases. Germline loops: CDR1 SEHNR, CDR2 FQNEAQ (reference sequence). CDR3 size: 15 residues. The ends lost 3 bases at V and 5 bases at J; junction bases unmatched: 9. CDR3 sequence reads: CASSLGTGWVHEQYF. The CDR3, as DNA: TGTGCCAGCAGCTTGGGGACAGGTTGGGTCCACGAGCAGTACTTC.